The 14 T cell receptor beta chains presented below share a single source sample, sequenced in a study of CD8+ T cells in alopecia areata. Following RNA extraction, reverse transcription yielded cDNA that acted as the sequencing template. Produced via immunoSEQ multiplex PCR; TCRdb's table is partial and in-frame only. Of about 190,000 clones detected, 50% to 60% appear once; the ten largest clones hold less than 0.8%. The treatment denotes: oral pan-JAK inhibitor, 5-10 mg twice daily. Sequencing used CD4+ T cells sorted from blood, obtained at week 4, from a patient treated with tofacitinib. The source of these receptors is a human donor with alopecia areata.

This clone was observed a handful of times. J is TRBJ2-5 and V is TRBV20-1; no clear D. The CDR3 has 10 amino acids. The V gene lost 3 bases and the J gene lost 7 bases, with 6 bases spanning the gap. CDR1 and CDR2 (germline): DFQATT, SNEGSKA (reference sequence). The CDR3 nucleotides are TGCAGTGCTAGTGTCGGGACCCAGTACTTC. It encodes CSASVGTQYF.

J is TRBJ2-1 and V is TRBV15; TRBD2 matches 7 bases. Germline CDR1 is LNHNV and CDR2 is YYDKDF (reference sequence). This CDR3 has 15 amino acids. The V and J ends lost 1 base and 6 bases, in that order; junction bases with no gene match: 6. CDR3 nucleotides: TGTGCCACCAGCAGAGGCCCAGCGGGGCGCAATGAGCAGTTCTTC. Its protein product is CATSRGPAGRNEQFF.

This clone was counted a few times. The chain joins TRBV30 to TRBJ1-5; 7 nucleotides line up with TRBD1. Germline V gene lookup returns CDR1 GTSNPN and CDR2 SVGIG (reference sequence). V shed 0 bases and J 4 bases; nucleotides not matched to a gene: 6. The CDR3 length is 15 residues. The CDR3 protein is CAWSVDRVVNQPQHF. Here the CDR3 DNA reads TGTGCCTGGAGTGTAGACAGGGTAGTAAATCAGCCCCAGCATTTT.

The V and J genes are TRBV7-2 and TRBJ2-7; TRBD1 or TRBD2 may be the D gene (5 bases each). The germline V gene encodes CDR1 SGHTA and CDR2 FQGNSA. The CDR3 loop spans 14 amino acids. The ends were cut back, 4 bases at V and 9 bases at J, with 19 bases in the middle. The CDR3 reads CASSSGTTALGQYF. In nucleotides, the CDR3 is TGTGCCAGCAGCTCCGGGACCACCGCCTTGGGGCAGTACTTC.

DNA of the CDR3: TGTGCCAGCAGCCGGGACATTAATGAAAAACTGTTTTTT. Its protein product is CASSRDINEKLFF. V is TRBV2 and J is TRBJ1-4; D is perhaps TRBD1 (6 bases). The CDR3 spans 13 residues. Trimming stripped 6 bases from V and 4 bases from J, with 9 bases between. The germline gives CDR1 SNHLY, CDR2 FYNNEI.

This clone has a handful of counts. Other DNA sequences in the same sample also yield this CDR3. The chain recombines TRBV30 with TRBJ1-1; D gene ambiguous. Germline V CDR1 and CDR2: GTSNPN, SVGIG (reference sequence). The ends were cut back, 0 bases at V and 8 bases at J, with 7 bases in the middle. CDR3 length: 11 amino acids. CDR3 DNA: TGTGCCTGGAGTGTAGCCGGGGAAGCTTTCTTT. It translates to CAWSVAGEAFF.

The V call is TRBV30, the J call TRBJ1-5; D unresolved. Germline CDR1 is GTSNPN and CDR2 is SVGIG (reference sequence). The CDR3 covers 12 residues. The germline V and J ends were trimmed by 2 bases and 5 bases, with 7 bases remaining between them. CDR3 in DNA: TGTGCCTGGAGTCTGGGTGATCAGCCCCAGCATTTT. This codes for CAWSLGDQPQHF.

The chain recombines TRBV11-2 with TRBJ2-7; TRBD2 matches at 7 bases. The CDR3 runs 14 residues. CDR1 is SGHAT and CDR2 is FQNNGV in the germline V gene. Unmatched junction bases numbered 4, after V lost 3 bases and J lost 2 bases. The CDR3 reads CASSFPGGTYEQYF. The CDR3 nucleotides read TGTGCCAGCAGCTTCCCCGGGGGGACCTACGAGCAGTACTTC.

The chain has TRBV6-5 and TRBJ2-2, with TRBD1 matching over 7 bases. The CDR3 spans 15 residues. V was clipped by 2 bases and J by 5 bases; unmatched bases: 5. CDR1 is MNHEY, CDR2 SVGAGI, per germline. The CDR3 nucleotides are TGTGCCAGCAGTTACCACGACAGGGTTACCGGGGAGCTGTTTTTT. Its protein product is CASSYHDRVTGELFF.

V usage is TRBV27 and J usage is TRBJ2-3; the D gene is possibly TRBD2 (6 bases). V lost 4 bases, J lost 4 bases, and 12 bases lay in between. The CDR3 length is 14 residues. Germline CDR1 and CDR2: MNHEY and SMNVEV (reference sequence). The CDR3 nucleotides are TGTGCCAGCAGTTGGGGGGTTTCTGCAGATACGCAGTATTTT. This translates into CASSWGVSADTQYF.

The J gene is TRBJ1-5, the V gene TRBV7-8; D gene ambiguous. Germline V lookup: CDR1 SGHVS, CDR2 FQNEAQ. The ends were cut back, 3 bases at V and 7 bases at J, with 16 bases in the middle. The CDR3 extends over 15 amino acids. The CDR3 sequence: CASSFIGRAEQPQHF. The CDR3 bases are TGTGCCAGCAGCTTTATAGGGCGGGCCGAACAGCCCCAGCATTTT.

The J gene is TRBJ1-1, the V gene TRBV30, with no clear D. The CDR3 runs to 12 residues. CDR1 and CDR2 (germline): GTSNPN, SVGIG (reference sequence). Trimming removed 2 bases at V and 7 bases at J, with 11 bases between. For the CDR3, the DNA is TGTGCCTGGAGTCCGCCTTGGGATGAAGCTTTCTTT. Translating it yields CAWSPPWDEAFF.

The chain recombines TRBV9 with TRBJ1-2, with TRBD1 matching 8 bases. CDR1 is SGDLS and CDR2 is YYNGEE in the germline V gene. The CDR3 consists of 14 residues. V gave up 4 bases and J gave up 6 bases; unmatched junction bases: 8. CDR3 protein: CASSTRDRPNGYTF. CDR3 bases: TGTGCCAGCAGCACCCGGGACAGGCCCAATGGCTACACCTTC.

This chain joins TRBV15 and TRBJ2-1; D uncertain. Trimming shortened V by 3 bases and J by 5 bases, and 5 bases separated the two germline ends. The CDR3 covers 12 residues. Germline V gene data show CDR1 as LNHNV and CDR2 as YYDKDF (reference sequence). CDR3 region: CATSRAHNEQFF. CDR3 DNA sequence: TGTGCCACCAGCAGGGCGCACAATGAGCAGTTCTTC.